Below are 14 T cell receptor beta chains sequenced from a single sample in a study of blood T cell repertoires in COVID-19. The table came from immunoSEQ multiplex PCR; TCRdb's copy has only in-frame clones and leaves some out. The sample yields tens of thousands of clones, about 88% seen once. The sequenced sample was peripheral blood. The receptors stem from a woman between 45 and 60 years old with active COVID-19.

This chain uses TRBV27 with TRBJ2-5; D is undetermined. Trimming pared 6 bases from V and 1 base from J, leaving 18 bases between. The CDR3 runs to 16 residues. CDR1 and CDR2 from the germline V gene are MNHEY and SMNVEV (reference sequence). In nucleotides, the CDR3 is TGTGCCAGCAGCCCGTCGGTCGGAGAGCTCCAAGAGACCCAGTACTTC. It is translated as CASSPSVGELQETQYF.

The CDR3 DNA reads as TGTGCCAGCAGCTTCAGTCGGGGAAGCGAGACCCAGTACTTC. Translating it yields CASSFSRGSETQYF. The chain recombines TRBV7-8 with TRBJ2-5; TRBD2 is a possible D gene (5 bases). This CDR3 is built from 14 residues. Germline CDR1 is SGHVS and CDR2 is FQNEAQ. Trimming shortened V by 3 bases and J by 5 bases, and 13 bases separated the two germline ends.

This clone was seen only a few times. The genes are TRBV5-1 and TRBJ1-1, with D unclear. V dropped 4 bases and J dropped 4 bases, with 17 bases sitting between them. The CDR3 length is 15 residues. Germline CDR1 reads SGHRS; CDR2 reads YFSETQ. The CDR3 spells CASSPQRVESTEAFF. In DNA form, the CDR3 reads TGCGCCAGCAGCCCCCAGAGGGTCGAGAGCACTGAAGCTTTCTTT.

The chain combines TRBV10-3 with TRBJ2-7; TRBD2 aligns across 7 bases. Looked up from germline, CDR1 is ENHRY and CDR2 is SYGVKD. V dropped 0 bases and J dropped 2; count of bases not matched to a gene: 7. The CDR3 contains 16 residues. The CDR3: CAISESTASGTYEQYF. CDR3 coding DNA: TGTGCCATCAGTGAGTCGACGGCTAGCGGTACCTACGAGCAGTACTTC.

V is TRBV19 and J is TRBJ1-2, with D perhaps TRBD1 (6 bases). CDR1 LNHDA and CDR2 SQIVND come from the germline V gene (reference sequence). The germline V and J ends were trimmed by 3 bases and 6 bases, with 11 bases remaining between them. The CDR3 runs 13 residues. DNA of the CDR3: TGTGCCAGTAGTATCCAGGGGCGGAATGGCTACACCTTC. Translation: CASSIQGRNGYTF.

V gene TRBV11-3 combines with J gene TRBJ2-7; 11 nucleotides agree with TRBD1. The CDR3 covers 14 residues. The V segment lost 5 bases and the J segment 5 bases; nucleotides outside the gene matches: 5. Germline-derived CDR1 and CDR2 are SGHNT and YENEEA. CDR3 sequence (DNA): TGTGCCAGCAGCGCGGGACAGGGGGTCGACGAGCAGTACTTC. It specifies CASSAGQGVDEQYF.

This clone was found a few times. The chain combines TRBV7-9 with TRBJ1-6; weak D call: TRBD1 (5 bases). Germline V CDR1 and CDR2: SEHNR, FQNEAQ (reference sequence). The V end was cut by 3 bases, the J end by 7 bases, with 16 bases between. The CDR3 runs to 16 residues. The DNA for the CDR3 is TGTGCCAGCAGCTTTAGTGCAGGGATTCGAAATTCACCCCTCCACTTT. It codes for CASSFSAGIRNSPLHF.

The chain is built from TRBV2 and TRBJ1-6; 10 nucleotides line up with TRBD1. The germline V gene encodes CDR1 SNHLY and CDR2 FYNNEI. Trimming at V came to 4 bases and at J to 1 base, leaving 1 base not matched to a gene. The CDR3 runs 16 residues. The CDR3 reads CASSADRGSYNSPLHF. CDR3 coding DNA: TGTGCCAGCAGTGCGGACAGGGGGTCCTATAATTCACCCCTCCACTTT.

This chain joins TRBV10-3 and TRBJ2-7; TRBD2 is a possible D gene (6 bases). Germline V lookup: CDR1 ENHRY, CDR2 SYGVKD. V lost 0 bases to trimming and J lost 1 base, with 10 bases between them. This CDR3 comprises 15 residues. The CDR3 spells CAISESASVSYEQYF. For the CDR3, the DNA is TGTGCCATCAGTGAGTCGGCTAGCGTTTCCTACGAGCAGTACTTC.

This chain connects TRBV28 to TRBJ2-7, with a weak D call TRBD1 (5 bases). V shed 4 bases and J shed 1 base, with 17 bases lying between them. Germline V gene data show CDR1 as MDHEN and CDR2 as SYDVKM. The CDR3 extends over 16 amino acids. The CDR3 is CASSSPRTLGSYEQYF. CDR3 coding DNA: TGTGCCAGCAGTTCCCCAAGGACACTTGGATCCTACGAGCAGTACTTC.

V gene TRBV28 combines with J gene TRBJ1-5, with a weak D call TRBD1 (5 bases). V shed 2 bases and J shed 2 bases, with 16 bases lying between them. The CDR3 consists of 17 residues. Germline CDR1 reads MDHEN; CDR2 reads SYDVKM. CDR3 sequence: CASSLRGVSGGNQPQHF. CDR3 in DNA: TGTGCCAGCAGTTTACGGGGGGTCAGTGGTGGCAATCAGCCCCAGCATTTT.

As DNA, the CDR3 is TGTGCCAGCAGCCAGACAGGGACGGGCGACACTGAAGCTTTCTTT. Protein: CASSQTGTGDTEAFF. The genes are TRBV6-5 and TRBJ1-1; 7 bases are shared with TRBD1. The junction had 10 bases not matched to a gene; V was cut back by 6 bases and J by 3 bases. Germline V gene data show CDR1 as MNHEY and CDR2 as SVGAGI. The CDR3 runs to 15 residues.

The chain carries TRBV10-2 and TRBJ2-1; TRBD2 agrees at 10 bases. J lost 8 bases, V lost 0 bases, and 7 bases had no gene match. CDR3 length equals 16 residues. The germline V gene has CDR1 WSHSY and CDR2 SAAADI. DNA for the CDR3: TGCGCCAGCAGTGAGTCTGTTCTAGCGGGAGTGTATGAGCAGTTCTTC. Protein sequence: CASSESVLAGVYEQFF.

CDR3 in amino acids: CASSLFSGRGQETQYF. The CDR3, as DNA: TGTGCCAGCAGTTTATTTAGCGGGAGGGGGCAAGAGACCCAGTACTTC. This rearrangement joins TRBV27 to TRBJ2-5; TRBD2 matches at 11 bases. The germline V gene has CDR1 MNHEY and CDR2 SMNVEV (reference sequence). V shed 1 base and J 2 bases; nucleotides not matched to a gene: 3. The CDR3 totals 16 residues.